These 14 T cell receptor beta chains originate from one sample sequenced in a study of shared clonotypes between healthy human individuals. The table came from immunoSEQ multiplex PCR; TCRdb's copy has only in-frame clones and leaves some out. The table lists just under 350,000 clones, over 70% of them singletons, with over 9.5% in the top ten. The sequenced material came from memory CD4+ T cells sorted from blood. The subset: CD45RA-negative fraction. Receptor source: a young man in good health.

V is TRBV7-2 and J is TRBJ2-7, with D perhaps matching TRBD2 (6 bases). Germline V lookup: CDR1 SGHTA, CDR2 FQGNSA. CDR3 length equals 15 residues. V dropped 5 bases and J dropped 3 bases, with 17 bases sitting between them. CDR3 in DNA: TGTGCCAGCAGCGCCGCCGGGACTGGAGACTACGAGCAGTACTTC. Translation: CASSAAGTGDYEQYF.

The chain uses TRBV5-1 and TRBJ2-6; 11 nucleotides agree with TRBD1. Germline assignment: CDR1 SGHRS and CDR2 YFSETQ. After removal of 6 bases from V and 2 bases from J, the junction contained 7 bases not matched to a gene. The CDR3 runs to 17 residues. The CDR3 sequence: CASKIGQGAAGANVLTF. DNA for the CDR3: TGCGCCAGCAAGATTGGACAGGGGGCGGCTGGGGCCAACGTCCTGACTTTC.

This chain links TRBV2 with TRBJ2-1; the D is unclear. V gave up 5 bases and J gave up 7 bases, with 15 bases separating them. The CDR3 consists of 14 residues. Looked up from germline, CDR1 is SNHLY and CDR2 is FYNNEI. In DNA form, the CDR3 reads TGTGCCAGCAGTTTTAGTCCTTCGTATAATGAGCAGTTCTTC. This gives the protein CASSFSPSYNEQFF.

This clone showed up just a few times. The genes are TRBV5-4 and TRBJ2-6; 9 nucleotides align to TRBD2. Per the germline V gene, CDR1 is SGHNT and CDR2 is YYREEE (reference sequence). The CDR3 consists of 18 residues. The junction had 8 bases not matched to a gene; V was cut back by 3 bases and J by 1 base. CDR3 DNA sequence: TGTGCCAGCAGCTCGCCGGGACTAGCCGGATCTGGGGCCAACGTCCTGACTTTC. Translation: CASSSPGLAGSGANVLTF.

A note on this clone: One junction end disagrees with the germline gene, perhaps due to a read error. The genes are TRBV5-5 and TRBJ2-7; TRBD1 agrees at 8 bases. Germline V lookup: CDR1 SGHKS, CDR2 YYEKEE (reference sequence). The CDR3 consists of 15 residues. The CDR3 protein is CASSRVSGQALLVHF. The CDR3 DNA reads as TGTGCCTCATCACGAGTATCGGGACAGGCCCTTTTGGTGCACTTC.

There are a few counts of this clone. The chain carries TRBV14 and TRBJ2-5, with D maybe TRBD2 (6 bases). This CDR3 comprises 15 residues. V dropped 1 base and J dropped 3 bases, with 12 bases sitting between them. Germline values: CDR1 SGHDN, CDR2 FVKESK. The CDR3 bases are TGTGCCAGCAGCCAAGGGGGACTTATAAAAGAGACCCAGTACTTC. Translated: CASSQGGLIKETQYF.

This chain joins TRBV5-6 and TRBJ2-2, with 8 positions matching TRBD1. Germline CDR1 is SGHDT and CDR2 is YYEEEE. J was trimmed by 1 base and V by 3 bases; bases with no gene match: 2. The CDR3 runs 15 residues. In DNA form, the CDR3 reads TGTGCCAGCAGCTGGGACAGGAGGAACACCGGGGAGCTGTTTTTT. Its translation is CASSWDRRNTGELFF.

J is TRBJ1-5 and V is TRBV6-5; D not resolved. Germline V lookup: CDR1 MNHEY, CDR2 SVGAGI. The CDR3 sequence is 13 residues long. The ends were cut back, 4 bases at V and 4 bases at J, with 8 bases in the middle. The CDR3 spells CASSWTANQPQHF. CDR3 in DNA: TGTGCCAGCAGTTGGACTGCAAATCAGCCCCAGCATTTT.

J is TRBJ2-5 and V is TRBV6-1, with 9 bases identical to TRBD1. Germline V gene data show CDR1 as MNHNS and CDR2 as SASEGT. After removal of 4 bases from V and 4 bases from J, the junction contained 10 bases not matched to a gene. The CDR3 consists of 16 residues. For the CDR3, the DNA is TGTGCCAGCAGTGTGCCGGGACAGGGAGGTTTAGAGACCCAGTACTTC. Translation gives CASSVPGQGGLETQYF.

The gene calls are TRBV7-2 and TRBJ2-7; 15 positions agree with TRBD2. With V trimmed by 3 bases and J by 6 bases, 12 bases remained unmatched. Germline CDR1 reads SGHTA; CDR2 reads FQGNSA. The CDR3 length is 18 residues. CDR3 nucleotide sequence: TGTGCCAGCAGCTTTGGGACTAGCGGGAGGAGGTTAGGATTCGAGCAGTACTTC. Amino acid sequence: CASSFGTSGRRLGFEQYF.

V gene TRBV7-2 combines with J gene TRBJ2-4; 14 nucleotides line up with TRBD2. J was trimmed by 9 bases and V by 2 bases; bases with no gene match: 6. CDR1 and CDR2 (germline): SGHTA, FQGNSA. The CDR3 length is 16 residues. The CDR3 sequence is CASSLRLAGGRGIQYF. CDR3 nucleotide sequence: TGTGCCAGCAGCTTAAGACTAGCGGGGGGGCGCGGCATTCAGTACTTC.

This clone occurred once. The chain is built from TRBV5-4 and TRBJ2-2, with no clear D. Trimming cost V 4 bases and J 4 bases, with 14 bases left between them. This CDR3 comprises 15 residues. CDR1 and CDR2 (germline): SGHNT, YYREEE (reference sequence). The CDR3 sequence: CASSRWQSGTGELFF. The CDR3 coding sequence is TGTGCCAGCAGCCGGTGGCAGTCGGGCACCGGGGAGCTGTTTTTT.

The chain has TRBV18 and TRBJ1-1; tentatively, D is TRBD1 (6 bases). V lost 2 bases, J lost 4 bases, and 11 bases lay in between. Germline assignment: CDR1 KGHSH and CDR2 LQKENI. The length of the CDR3 is 14 residues. The CDR3 region is CASSPNRVATEAFF. The CDR3 DNA follows: TGTGCCAGCTCACCAAACAGGGTTGCCACTGAAGCTTTCTTT.

The chain joins TRBV18 to TRBJ1-5, with 7 nucleotides matching TRBD1. Germline values: CDR1 KGHSH, CDR2 LQKENI. This CDR3 comprises 15 residues. V lost 2 bases and J lost 6; bases outside the gene matches: 7. The CDR3 spells CASSPEGASGQPQHF. The CDR3 nucleotides are TGTGCCAGCTCACCAGAGGGGGCTTCGGGTCAGCCCCAGCATTTT.